One and the same sample provided the 15 T cell receptor beta chains below, sequenced in a study of blood T cells in healthy people across ages. A second PCR of 7 to 11 cycles used a sample-barcoded 5' primer and a J-beta primer mix. TCRdb used MiXCR to reprocess the 5' RACE reads, holding one entry per CDR3 protein. The sample lists 1.5 million or so distinct CDR3 sequences, 42% occurring once. Material: blood. These receptors were collected from a woman in her late teens or twenties in good health.

This clonotype was observed a handful of times. The rearrangement links TRBV7-2 to TRBJ2-3; possibly TRBD2 for D (6 bases). The CDR3 runs 12 residues. V was trimmed by 3 bases and J by 7 bases, leaving 8 bases between them. Germline V lookup: CDR1 SGHTA, CDR2 FQGNSA. The CDR3, as DNA: TGTGCCAGCAGCTTCCGGGACTATACGCAGTATTTT. It yields the protein CASSFRDYTQYF.

The sample holds a few counts of this clonotype. J is TRBJ2-1 and V is TRBV5-1; unclear D gene. Germline values: CDR1 SGHRS, CDR2 YFSETQ. The CDR3 is 17 amino acids. Trimming pared 2 bases from V and 6 bases from J, leaving 21 bases between. The CDR3 region has the DNA TGCGCCAGCAGCTTCGGGTCAGAGACACCGAAGGTCAATGAGCAGTTCTTC. This sequence encodes CASSFGSETPKVNEQFF.

This chain links TRBV29-1 with TRBJ1-1; 7 bases are shared with TRBD1. The germline gives CDR1 SQVTM, CDR2 ANQGSEA. CDR3 length equals 15 residues. J gave up 0 bases and V 6 bases, and 10 bases lay outside the gene matches. The chain's CDR3 is CSVETGEALNTEAFF. The DNA for the CDR3 is TGCAGCGTCGAAACAGGGGAGGCCTTGAACACTGAAGCTTTCTTT.

The rearrangement uses TRBV6-1 and TRBJ2-3, with TRBD2 matching 10 bases. Germline CDR1 MNHNS, CDR2 SASEGT. After removal of 3 bases from V and 11 bases from J, the junction contained 5 bases not matched to a gene. The CDR3 runs to 13 residues. This CDR3 reads CASSELAGEGQYF. The CDR3 DNA is TGTGCCAGCAGTGAGCTAGCGGGAGAAGGGCAGTATTTT.

V is TRBV29-1 and J is TRBJ1-1; the D is unclear. There are 12 residues in the CDR3. Germline V gene data show CDR1 as SQVTM and CDR2 as ANQGSEA. The V end lost 8 bases, the J end lost 1 base, and 11 bases lay between the germline ends. The CDR3 bases are TGCAGCACCTCGACTCCGAACACTGAAGCTTTCTTT. Its protein product is CSTSTPNTEAFF.

Only a few counts were recorded for this clonotype. The chain uses TRBV20-1 and TRBJ2-3, with 10 bases matching TRBD1. CDR1 is DFQATT and CDR2 is SNEGSKA in the germline V gene (reference sequence). The CDR3 extends over 14 amino acids. J gave up 10 bases and V 3 bases, and 10 bases lay outside the gene matches. The CDR3 sequence: CSARTDRGVDAQYF. CDR3 bases: TGCAGTGCTAGGACGGACAGGGGGGTGGATGCGCAGTATTTT.

The chain has TRBV5-5 and TRBJ1-2; 9 bases fit TRBD1. Germline loops: CDR1 SGHKS, CDR2 YYEKEE (reference sequence). Trimming cost V 0 bases and J 4 bases; bases outside gene matches: 4. The CDR3 consists of 15 residues. The CDR3 DNA is TGTGCCAGCAGCTTGGGGACAGGGGAGATCTATGGCTACACCTTC. This translates into CASSLGTGEIYGYTF. Looking up the rest from reference TRBV5-5 and TRBJ1-2 gives the full variable domain: DAGVTQSPTHLIKTRGQQVTLRCSPISGHKSVSWYQQVLGQGPQFIFQYYEKEERGRGNFPDRFSARQFPNYSSELNVNALLLGDSALYLCASSLGTGEIYGYTFGSGTRLTVV.

The rearrangement uses TRBV10-3 and TRBJ2-7, with D possibly being TRBD2 (5 bases). In germline, CDR1 is ENHRY, CDR2 SYGVKD. Trimming took off 2 bases at V and 7 bases at J, with 12 bases between the two ends. The CDR3 runs 13 residues. CDR3 amino acids: CAISEMRAREQYF. The CDR3 DNA is TGTGCCATCAGTGAGATGAGGGCGAGGGAGCAGTACTTC.

The chain has TRBV5-1 and TRBJ2-3; either TRBD1 or TRBD2 may supply D (5 bases each). With 2 bases removed from V and 0 bases from J, the gap between germline ends came to 13 bases. Germline values: CDR1 SGHRS, CDR2 YFSETQ. The CDR3 consists of 16 residues. CDR3 in DNA: TGCGCCAGCAGCTTCCTCCGGGACCCTAGCACAGATACGCAGTATTTT. Its translation: CASSFLRDPSTDTQYF. Complete variable domain (other parts from reference TRBV5-1 and TRBJ2-3): KAGVTQTPRYLIKTRGQQVTLSCSPISGHRSVSWYQQTPGQGLQFLFEYFSETQRNKGNFPGRFSGRQFSNSRSEMNVSTLELGDSALYLCASSFLRDPSTDTQYFGPGTRLTVL.

The chain joins TRBV12-3 or TRBV12-4 to TRBJ1-2; D remains ambiguous. CDR3 length: 14 amino acids. Between the trimmed V and J ends, which lost 6 bases and 3 bases, there was a span of 14 bases. Written as DNA, the CDR3 is TGTGCCAGCAGCTCCAAAGACACTTACTATGGCTACACCTTC. Amino acids: CASSSKDTYYGYTF.

This chain uses TRBV3-1 with TRBJ1-2, with D maybe TRBD1 (6 bases). The ends were cut back, 2 bases at V and 2 bases at J, with 9 bases in the middle. Germline lookup yields CDR1 LGHDT and CDR2 YNNKEL (reference sequence). The CDR3 has 14 residues. The CDR3 nucleotides read TGTGCCAGCAGCCAAAGGACAGACAACTATGGCTACACCTTC. Protein product: CASSQRTDNYGYTF.

Of note for this clonotype: The germline gene is not matched at one end of the junction; a read error may be the cause. The chain links TRBV9 to TRBJ1-1; the D gene is possibly TRBD1 (6 bases). This CDR3 has 14 residues. Germline CDR1 and CDR2: SGDLS and YYNGEE. The CDR3 DNA reads as TGTGCCAGCAGCGGAGGGGGGCAGAACACTGCAGCTTTCTTT. Its protein product is CASSGGGQNTAAFF. Complete variable domain (other parts from reference TRBV9 and TRBJ1-1): DSGVTQTPKHLITATGQRVTLRCSPRSGDLSVYWYQQSLDQGLQFLIQYYNGEERAKGNILERFSAQQFPDLHSELNLSSLELGDSALYFCASSGGGQNTAAFFGQGTRLTVV.

The V gene is TRBV5-6, the J gene TRBJ2-7, with 10 bases aligning to TRBD2. Trimming at V came to 4 bases and at J to 7 bases, leaving 8 bases not matched to a gene. There are 14 residues in the CDR3. In germline, CDR1 is SGHDT, CDR2 YYEEEE. The CDR3 region is CASSRSGRAGEQYF. CDR3 sequence (DNA): TGTGCCAGCAGCCGAAGCGGGAGGGCGGGTGAGCAGTACTTC.

The chain joins TRBV20-1 to TRBJ2-1; tentatively, D is TRBD1 or TRBD2 (5 bases each). The CDR3 sequence is 16 residues long. Per the germline V gene, CDR1 is DFQATT and CDR2 is SNEGSKA (reference sequence). Between the trimmed V and J ends, which lost 8 bases and 5 bases, there was a span of 25 bases. The DNA for the CDR3 is TGCAGTACTCCCAACTCCGGGGCTAGCAGAAACAATGAGCAGTTCTTC. Its protein is CSTPNSGASRNNEQFF.

This clonotype has only a few counts. V and J are TRBV10-3 and TRBJ2-3; D not resolved. The CDR3 is 11 amino acids. The germline V gene encodes CDR1 ENHRY and CDR2 SYGVKD. V was cut by 3 bases and J by 6 bases, with 4 bases left in between. This chain's CDR3 is CAISDFDTQYF. CDR3 DNA sequence: TGTGCCATCAGTGACTTCGATACGCAGTATTTT.